This T cell receptor (beta chain) derives from a study of T cells in Graves' hyperthyroidism and ophthalmopathy. This clonotype was observed many times. V was cut by 10 bases and J by 7 bases, with 17 bases left in between. The CDR3 spans 12 residues. Germline V gene sequence: CDR1 LNHDA, CDR2 SQIVND (reference sequence). Template material for amplifying TCR beta CDR3 regions consisted of RNA transcripts. Researchers ran a first-round RT-PCR on the TCR CDR3 using the HTBI primer set. A single record per CDR3 protein comes from TCRdb applying MiXCR to the multiplex PCR reads. The sample records a few hundred thousand distinct CDR3 sequences, less than 25% being singletons.

Sequencing was carried out using blood. The chain links TRBV19 to TRBJ2-7; maybe TRBD2 (6 bases). This sequence was found in a man aged 18 to 29 with Graves' hyperthyroidism. The CDR3 loop is CATRDPGGEQYF. CDR3 bases: TGTGCCACCAGGGACCCCGGGGGAGAGCAGTACTTC.